These 18 T cell receptor beta chains were sequenced from one sample in a study of cytomegalovirus exposure and HLA in healthy donors. The PCR employed 60 Vbeta primers together with 13 Jbeta primers. Using immunoSEQ multiplex PCR, the repertoire was profiled, and TCRdb retains in-frame clones only, with some absent. The sample has under 130,000 clones, approximately 16% seen once; the top ten hold around 0.9%. The sequenced sample consisted of PBMCs. The receptors here all came from a female donor in good health and CMV-seronegative.

V gene TRBV30 combines with J gene TRBJ1-5, with TRBD1 as a possible D gene (5 bases). The CDR3 extends over 12 amino acids. Trimming removed 5 bases at V and 7 bases at J, with 12 bases between. Germline V gives CDR1 GTSNPN, CDR2 SVGIG (reference sequence). CDR3 coding DNA: TGTGCCTGGGGGGGGTCTGGCCAGCCCCAGCATTTT. Encoded protein: CAWGGSGQPQHF.

This CDR3 is CASSYPPGQRYNEQFF. DNA of the CDR3: TGTGCCAGCAGTTACCCTCCGGGACAGAGGTACAATGAGCAGTTCTTC. The V and J genes are TRBV6-6 and TRBJ2-1, with 7 nucleotides matching TRBD1. V trimming: 2 bases; J trimming: 4 bases; junction bases outside the gene matches: 8. The CDR3 length is 16 residues. Germline CDR1 reads MNHNY; CDR2 reads SVGAGI (reference sequence).

The chain recombines TRBV29-1 with TRBJ2-5, with TRBD1 identical over 10 bases. This CDR3 comprises 13 residues. Per the germline V gene, CDR1 is SQVTM and CDR2 is ANQGSEA. The V gene end was trimmed by 6 bases and the J gene end by 4 bases; junction bases not matched to a gene: 5. The CDR3 bases are TGCAGCGTCCGGGACAGGGGAGGAGAGACCCAGTACTTC. Translating gives CSVRDRGGETQYF.

The chain is built from TRBV10-3 and TRBJ1-1; unclear D gene. This CDR3 is built from 12 residues. Trimming left V 4 bases short and J 4 bases short, with 7 bases between. Per germline, CDR1 ENHRY and CDR2 SYGVKD. The CDR3, as DNA: TGTGCCATCAGTGCTCGAGGCACTGAAGCTTTCTTT. Translated, it gives CAISARGTEAFF.

This clone was counted between two and nine times. This chain connects TRBV19 to TRBJ2-6; the match to TRBD1 covers 12 bases. In germline, CDR1 is LNHDA, CDR2 SQIVND (reference sequence). J lost 3 bases, V lost 3 bases, and 9 bases had no gene match. The CDR3 loop spans 19 amino acids. DNA of the CDR3: TGTGCCAGTAGTATTCGATGGGGACAGGGGGCCTTTGGGGCCAACGTCCTGACTTTC. Translation gives CASSIRWGQGAFGANVLTF.

The chain is built from TRBV27 and TRBJ1-5; TRBD1 is a possible D gene (5 bases). Trimming stripped 6 bases from V and 9 bases from J, with 18 bases between. Germline V CDR1 and CDR2: MNHEY, SMNVEV (reference sequence). The CDR3 is made up of 14 amino acids. The CDR3 spells CASRVVSGGGPQHF. CDR3 nucleotide sequence: TGTGCCAGCAGGGTAGTCTCGGGCGGGGGGCCCCAGCATTTT.

The chain uses TRBV4-3 and TRBJ2-1, with 7 bases identical to TRBD1. The V gene's germline CDR1 is LGHNA and CDR2 YSLEER. CDR3 size: 16 residues. J lost 2 bases, V lost 0 bases, and 4 bases had no gene match. Here the CDR3 reads CASSQDRDSPYNEQFF. The DNA for the CDR3 is TGCGCCAGCAGCCAAGATAGGGACAGCCCCTACAATGAGCAGTTCTTC.

This clone appeared a few times. V usage is TRBV2 and J usage is TRBJ2-7; no clear D gene. Germline lookup yields CDR1 SNHLY and CDR2 FYNNEI. The CDR3 is 12 amino acids. With 8 bases removed from V and 3 bases from J, the gap between germline ends came to 11 bases. CDR3 DNA: TGTGCCAGCGACACCGTCCTCTACGAGCAGTACTTC. Residues: CASDTVLYEQYF.

The V call is TRBV25-1, the J call TRBJ2-7, with 11 bases identical to TRBD1. This CDR3 is built from 18 residues. Germline V gene sequence: CDR1 MGHDK, CDR2 SYGVNS. V dropped 4 bases and J dropped 0; count of bases not matched to a gene: 11. The CDR3 loop is CASSGTGGDSPVSYEQYF. CDR3 in DNA: TGTGCCAGCAGTGGGACAGGGGGCGATTCCCCAGTCTCCTACGAGCAGTACTTC.

V usage is TRBV10-2 and J usage is TRBJ2-1, with 10 bases aligning to TRBD2. The CDR3 is made up of 15 amino acids. From germline, CDR1 is WSHSY and CDR2 SAAADI. V shed 6 bases, J shed 5 bases, and the junction held 7 bases outside the gene matches. The CDR3 DNA sequence: TGCGCCAGCAGACCTCCGGGACTAGCGAACAATGAGCAGTTCTTC. Its translation is CASRPPGLANNEQFF.

This clone has more than one count but fewer than ten. The chain combines TRBV14 with TRBJ2-7, with 7 bases fitting TRBD1. The CDR3 consists of 13 residues. Germline V gene sequence: CDR1 SGHDN, CDR2 FVKESK. The junction had 5 bases not matched to a gene; V was cut back by 8 bases and J by 1 base. The CDR3 region is CASRGTASYEQYF. For the CDR3, the DNA is TGTGCCAGCCGAGGGACAGCGTCCTACGAGCAGTACTTC.

This clone was counted between two and nine times. In nucleotides, the CDR3 is TGTGCCAGCAGCTTTGGAACGGAGCTACCTAACTATGGCTACACCTTC. Encoded protein: CASSFGTELPNYGYTF. J is TRBJ1-2 and V is TRBV5-4; unclear D gene. CDR3 length: 16 residues. Trimming took 2 bases from V and 0 from J, leaving 14 bases between them. Per the germline V gene, CDR1 is SGHNT and CDR2 is YYREEE (reference sequence).

This rearrangement joins TRBV2 to TRBJ2-3, with unresolved D. Germline V gene lookup returns CDR1 SNHLY and CDR2 FYNNEI. This CDR3 contains 14 residues. The V end lost 3 bases, the J end lost 5 bases, and 12 bases lay between the germline ends. The CDR3 spells CASSDEVLVDTQYF. The CDR3 DNA sequence: TGTGCCAGCAGTGATGAGGTACTTGTAGATACGCAGTATTTT.

This clone was counted only a few times. The V gene is TRBV6-5, the J gene TRBJ2-1, with 7 bases matching TRBD2. Germline V gives CDR1 MNHEY, CDR2 SVGAGI. The CDR3 contains 14 residues. V lost 8 bases, J lost 5 bases, and 9 bases stayed unmatched. CDR3 bases: TGTGCCAGCCGGAACGGGGGGTGGAACAATGAGCAGTTCTTC. Protein: CASRNGGWNNEQFF.

This clone was counted between two and nine times. CDR3 protein: CASSEAGTGDYEQYF. In DNA, the CDR3 is TGTGCCAGCAGTGAAGCCGGGACAGGTGACTACGAGCAGTACTTC. This rearrangement joins TRBV6-1 to TRBJ2-7; 8 nucleotides align to TRBD1. With V trimmed by 0 bases and J by 3 bases, 4 bases remained unmatched. Germline CDR1 and CDR2: MNHNS and SASEGT. The CDR3 runs to 15 residues.

CDR3 amino acids: CASSQDHQGASNQPQHF. Written as DNA, the CDR3 is TGCGCCAGCAGCCAAGATCATCAGGGCGCGAGCAATCAGCCCCAGCATTTT. V usage is TRBV4-1 and J usage is TRBJ1-5, with D tentatively TRBD1 (5 bases). The length of the CDR3 is 17 residues. Germline CDR1 and CDR2: MGHRA and YSYEKL. V shed 0 bases and J shed 1 base, with 13 bases lying between them.

The sample holds a few counts of this clone. V gene TRBV6-6 combines with J gene TRBJ1-1; D is possibly TRBD1 (5 bases). Per germline, CDR1 MNHNY and CDR2 SVGAGI (reference sequence). This CDR3 is built from 13 residues. V lost 5 bases to trimming and J lost 0 bases, with 7 bases between them. The CDR3 sequence: CASSQGLNTEAFF. CDR3 DNA sequence: TGTGCCAGCAGTCAGGGCCTGAACACTGAAGCTTTCTTT.

The rearrangement joins TRBV7-2 to TRBJ1-2; TRBD1 agrees at 10 bases. With V trimmed by 5 bases and J by 8 bases, 14 bases remained unmatched. The CDR3 consists of 16 residues. The V gene's germline CDR1 is SGHTA and CDR2 FQGNSA. The CDR3 region is CASSHPRDRGFEGYTF. CDR3 DNA: TGTGCCAGCAGCCATCCCCGGGACAGGGGATTTGAGGGCTACACCTTC.